Sequencing of this TCR beta chain was carried out in a study of OX40 agonist ivuxolimab in advanced cancers. Some background on the complete study: Ivuxolimab was a fully human IgG2 agonistic monoclonal antibody targeting the costimulatory receptor OX40 (CD134). The dose-escalation cohort was around 83% male with a mean age of about 60 years, ranging from roughly 23 to 80. Intravenous ivuxolimab was administered to patients every 2 weeks at six dose levels: 0.01, 0.1, 0.3, 1.5, 3 and 10 mg/kg. Prior anti-PD-1, anti-PD-L1 or anti-CTLA-4 therapy was permitted, and 30% to 50% of dose-escalation patients had received checkpoint inhibitors. Of the roughly 51 patients in dose escalation, some 20 had hepatocellular carcinoma, roughly 15 had melanoma, 9 had renal cell carcinoma and 9 had head and neck cancer. The paper describes the monotherapy dose-escalation part (N = 52 patients) of the phase I trial of ivuxolimab. Peripheral TCRbeta sequencing aimed to test whether ivuxolimab altered TCR sequence diversity and caused clonal T-cell expansion. Partial responses occurred in three dose-escalation patients: two with cutaneous melanoma and one with hepatocellular carcinoma.

To note about this clone: Its antigen is not yet known. Base qualities were left out, and no much larger clone turns up one base away.

For sequencing of the TCRbeta CDR3 region, genomic DNA was extracted from the sorted cells. The immunoSEQ Assay was used to sequence the TCRbeta CDR3 regions. TCRdb's version of the immuneACCESS table is confined to in-frame rearrangements and falls short of the full clone set. An unresolved V gene accounts for under half of the shortfall where checked; the remainder is of unknown origin. This sample comprises nearly 70,000 clones, roughly 90% of them detected only once. The ten largest clones add up to about 8.2% of the sample. The trial excluded patients who had a history of autoimmune disease or who were on systemic immunosuppression. In every dose cohort, peripheral blood was drawn for TCR sequencing at baseline, cycle 4 day 1, and cycle 7 day 1. Samples came from an open-label, multicenter, first-in-human phase I dose-escalation trial of ivuxolimab. Adults with locally advanced or metastatic melanoma, renal cell, hepatocellular, or head and neck squamous cell carcinoma were enrolled in the trial. Before TCR sequencing, CD4+ T cells and CD8+ T cells were sorted from peripheral blood as separate populations.

Overall study results and their limits: Antigen specificity was not determined for the clonally expanded peripheral T cells. At doses of 0.1 to 3.0 mg/kg, clonal expansion of both CD4+ and CD8+ T cells in blood was seen between baseline and week 6. Low levels of normalized T-cell clonal expansion were also seen in some patients who did not respond. After ivuxolimab, CD8+ T cells had more expanded clones than CD4+ T cells on average. In partial responders in the 0.1-3.0 mg/kg groups, normalized peripheral clonal expansion was found to be among the lowest, especially among CD8+ T cells.

CDR1 is given as MDHEN and CDR2 as SYDVKM, both from the germline V gene. Taken from cysteine to phenylalanine, the CDR3 has 14 residues. The entry retains the CDR3 DNA only, 42 bases that are in frame from base 1. Cut back by 4 bases and 0 bases, the V and J ends lie 7 bases apart. The chain is made from TRBV28 and TRBJ1-5; the D gene is not confidently resolved. This clonotype was obtained from an adult with an advanced solid tumor such as melanoma, head and neck, liver or kidney cancer. The source was CD4+ or CD8+ T cells sorted from blood, collected in a trial of the OX40 agonist ivuxolimab. The CDR3 is CASSSIYSNQPQHF. At the DNA level, the sequence is TGTGCCAGCAGTTCAATCTATAGCAATCAGCCCCAGCATTTT.